These T cell receptor beta chains were read from a single sample in a study of Ad26.COV2.S vaccination and SARS-CoV-2 variants. Repertoires were generated with immunoSEQ multiplex PCR, while TCRdb's copy carries only in-frame clones and drops some. The data show roughly 320,000 clones, with roughly 91% seen just once and 3.4% held by the top ten. The sequences come from peripheral blood, collected in a trial of Ad26.COV2.S vaccine versus placebo. These receptors were collected from a person aged 18-65 years who received the Ad26.COV2.S COVID-19 vaccine or a placebo. Both conserved end residues are part of each CDR3. A D gene is named only where the DNA matches it firmly. The size entry is marked missing in some rows and otherwise reads once, few, many or a size class.

D: -; size: -; V: TRBV2; J: TRBJ1-1; DNA: TGTGCCAGACTTACGACGTCTGAAGCTTTCTTT; CDR3: CARLTTSEAFF
D: TRBD1; size: -; V: TRBV15; J: TRBJ2-1; DNA: TGTGCCACCAGCAGATTTGGGACAGGGGGCGCGGGTGAGCAGTTCTTC; CDR3: CATSRFGTGGAGEQFF
D: -; size: -; V: TRBV9; J: TRBJ2-7; DNA: TGTGCCAGCAGCGTTAGCCTCATGGGGGTCGGTTCCGAGCAGTACTTC; CDR3: CASSVSLMGVGSEQYF
D: -; size: -; V: TRBV29-1; J: TRBJ1-1; DNA: TGCAGCGCATCACTGAGCCAGAACACTGAAGCTTTCTTT; CDR3: CSASLSQNTEAFF
D: -; size: -; V: TRBV10-3; J: TRBJ1-1; DNA: TGTGCCACCTGCGGGGACACTGAAGCTTTCTTT; CDR3: CATCGDTEAFF
D: -; size: -; V: TRBV7-9; J: TRBJ1-2; DNA: TGTGCCAGCAGCCGCCCCACGAACTATGGCTACACCTTC; CDR3: CASSRPTNYGYTF
D: -; size: -; V: TRBV30; J: TRBJ1-4; DNA: TGTGCCTGGGGGGTTGGGGAAAAACTGTTTTTT; CDR3: CAWGVGEKLFF
D: -; size: once; V: TRBV5-1; J: TRBJ1-1; DNA: TGCGCCAGCAGCTTGGGGACGCTGACCACTGAAGCTTTCTTT; CDR3: CASSLGTLTTEAFF
D: -; size: -; V: TRBV5-1; J: TRBJ2-2; DNA: TGCGCCAGCACATCATGGGGAGACGACACCGGGGAGCTGTTTTTT; CDR3: CASTSWGDDTGELFF
D: -; size: -; V: TRBV5-6; J: TRBJ1-3; DNA: TGTGCCAGCAGCGTAGGGGGGTTTGGAAACACCATATATTTT; CDR3: CASSVGGFGNTIYF
D: -; size: -; V: TRBV2; J: TRBJ1-2; DNA: TGTGCCAGCAGGGGGGAACAGGGACCTAACTATGGCTACACCTTC; CDR3: CASRGEQGPNYGYTF
D: TRBD2; size: -; V: TRBV4-2; J: TRBJ2-3; DNA: TGTGCCAGCAGCCGCCCTAGCGGGGGGGACACAGATACGCAGTATTTT; CDR3: CASSRPSGGDTDTQYF
D: -; size: -; V: TRBV6-6; J: TRBJ1-6; DNA: TGTGCCAGCAGCCCCGAACGAGTTCTCATGTCACCCCTCCACTTT; CDR3: CASSPERVLMSPLHF
D: TRBD1; size: -; V: TRBV20-1; J: TRBJ2-2; DNA: TGCAGTGCTAGTTCGGGACAGGGGGCCGGGGAGCTGTTTTTT; CDR3: CSASSGQGAGELFF
D: -; size: -; V: TRBV7-8; J: TRBJ1-3; DNA: TGTGCCAGCAGCCGGGCCCCCGGGCCCCGGGAGGGCACCATATATTTT; CDR3: CASSRAPGPREGTIYF
D: TRBD1; size: -; V: TRBV5-1; J: TRBJ2-3; DNA: TGCGCCAGCAGCTCTAGACAGGGGCGCACAGATACGCAGTATTTT; CDR3: CASSSRQGRTDTQYF
D: -; size: -; V: TRBV7-2; J: TRBJ2-3; DNA: TGTGCCAGCATCCCTCGGGTTGCAGATACGCAGTATTTT; CDR3: CASIPRVADTQYF
D: -; size: -; V: TRBV2; J: TRBJ2-1; DNA: TGTGCCAGCAGTGGGGTCGGGCAGGGATACAATGAGCAGTTCTTC; CDR3: CASSGVGQGYNEQFF
D: -; size: -; V: TRBV19; J: TRBJ1-1; DNA: TGTGCCAGTAGTATAGATGGTTACACTGAAGCTTTCTTT; CDR3: CASSIDGYTEAFF
D: -; size: -; V: TRBV4-1; J: TRBJ1-5; DNA: TGCGCCAGCAGCCAAGTGGGGTGGGGGAATAGCAATCAGCCCCAGCATTTT; CDR3: CASSQVGWGNSNQPQHF
D: TRBD2; size: -; V: TRBV11-2; J: TRBJ2-1; DNA: TGTGCCAGCAGTCTACTAGCGGGGGTTGTACCCAATGAGCAGTTCTTC; CDR3: CASSLLAGVVPNEQFF
D: -; size: -; V: TRBV19; J: TRBJ2-2; DNA: TGTGCCAGTAGTATAAGGCAGGCGAACACCGGGGAGCTGTTTTTT; CDR3: CASSIRQANTGELFF
D: TRBD1; size: -; V: TRBV6-5; J: TRBJ1-1; DNA: TGTGCCAGCAGTTATGGGACAGGGAACACTGAAGCTTTCTTT; CDR3: CASSYGTGNTEAFF
D: -; size: -; V: TRBV7-3; J: TRBJ2-1; DNA: TGTGCCAGCAGCTTAACCGGGACAACGAATGAGCAGTTCTTC; CDR3: CASSLTGTTNEQFF
D: -; size: -; V: TRBV6-4; J: TRBJ1-2; DNA: TGTGCCAGCCCCTTCCCTCGGGTTGACTATGGCTACACCTTC; CDR3: CASPFPRVDYGYTF
D: -; size: -; V: TRBV12-3/TRBV12-4; J: TRBJ2-1; DNA: TGTGCCAGCAGTTTAGGGCAGGGTTCTGAGCAGTTCTTC; CDR3: CASSLGQGSEQFF
D: -; size: once; V: TRBV30; J: TRBJ1-2; DNA: TGTGCCTGGTCCTGGACCGACTATGGCTACACCTTC; CDR3: CAWSWTDYGYTF
D: -; size: -; V: TRBV24-1; J: TRBJ2-2; DNA: TGTGCCACCAGTGAAAACACCGGGGAGCTGTTTTTT; CDR3: CATSENTGELFF
D: -; size: -; V: TRBV6-5; J: TRBJ1-1; DNA: TGTGCCAGCAGAAGAGCAGGGGTCACTGAAGCTTTCTTT; CDR3: CASRRAGVTEAFF
D: -; size: once; V: TRBV3-1/TRBV3-2; J: TRBJ1-5; DNA: TGTGCCAGCAGCCAAGGGATAACGAGCAATCAGCCCCAGCATTTT; CDR3: CASSQGITSNQPQHF
D: TRBD2; size: -; V: TRBV7-2; J: TRBJ2-5; DNA: TGTGCCAGCAGCTTGCCCCCTTCCGGGGGGGTGTCCCCCCAGTACTTC; CDR3: CASSLPPSGGVSPQYF
D: -; size: -; V: TRBV18; J: TRBJ1-1; DNA: TGTGCCAGCTCACCAGGGCAGATGAACACTGAAGCTTTCTTT; CDR3: CASSPGQMNTEAFF
D: -; size: few; V: TRBV6-5; J: TRBJ1-1; DNA: TGTGCCAGCAGTTACTCAGGGGGTGGCAACACTGAAGCTTTCTTT; CDR3: CASSYSGGGNTEAFF
D: TRBD2; size: -; V: TRBV3-1/TRBV3-2; J: TRBJ2-5; DNA: TGTGCCAGCACCACGGGACTAGTTGGGACCCAGTACTTC; CDR3: CASTTGLVGTQYF
D: -; size: -; V: TRBV6-1; J: TRBJ2-2; DNA: TGTGCCAGCAGTGAAGGGACTGACGTTAACACCGGGGAGCTGTTTTTT; CDR3: CASSEGTDVNTGELFF
D: -; size: -; V: TRBV2; J: TRBJ2-6; DNA: TGTGCCAGCAGTGAAAACGGACGCTCTGGGGCCAACGTCCTGACTTTC; CDR3: CASSENGRSGANVLTF
D: TRBD1; size: -; V: TRBV5-1; J: TRBJ2-3; DNA: TGCGCCAGCAGCAGAGGGGGCTACACAGATACGCAGTATTTT; CDR3: CASSRGGYTDTQYF
D: -; size: -; V: TRBV12-3/TRBV12-4; J: TRBJ2-3; DNA: TGTGCCAGCAGTTTTTTCTTTCGCTCGCAGTATTTT; CDR3: CASSFFFRSQYF
D: -; size: once; V: TRBV7-9; J: TRBJ1-4; DNA: TGTGCCAGCAGGGGCAATGAAAAACTGTTTTTT; CDR3: CASRGNEKLFF
D: -; size: -; V: TRBV6-2/TRBV6-3; J: TRBJ2-2; DNA: TGTGCCAGCAGTAGGACCAAGAACACCGGGGAGCTGTTTTTT; CDR3: CASSRTKNTGELFF
D: -; size: -; V: TRBV4-1; J: TRBJ2-7; DNA: TGCGCCAGCAGCCACCCTAACCGGGGGCTCTACGAGCAGTACTTC; CDR3: CASSHPNRGLYEQYF
D: TRBD1; size: -; V: TRBV29-1; J: TRBJ2-5; DNA: TGCAGCGTTTTCCGGACAGGGTCCTTCCAAGAGACCCAGTACTTC; CDR3: CSVFRTGSFQETQYF
D: -; size: -; V: TRBV14; J: TRBJ2-2; DNA: TGTGCCAGCAGCCAAGGCTGGGATGGCGGGGAGCTGTTTTTT; CDR3: CASSQGWDGGELFF
D: -; size: -; V: TRBV19; J: TRBJ2-3; DNA: TGTGCCAGTAGTATCGGAATAAGCACAGATACGCAGTATTTT; CDR3: CASSIGISTDTQYF
D: -; size: -; V: TRBV12-3/TRBV12-4; J: TRBJ1-1; DNA: TGTGCCAGCAGGAGGAGCAACACTGAAGCTTTCTTT; CDR3: CASRRSNTEAFF
D: -; size: -; V: TRBV11-2; J: TRBJ1-2; DNA: TGTGCCAGCAGCTTAGGGTCAGGGAGGGACCTGGCTAACTATGGCTACACCTTC; CDR3: CASSLGSGRDLANYGYTF
D: TRBD2; size: -; V: TRBV5-1; J: TRBJ2-1; DNA: TGCGCCAGCAGCGGTACTAGCGGGGGGGCTACGAATGAGCAGTTCTTC; CDR3: CASSGTSGGATNEQFF
D: -; size: -; V: TRBV7-9; J: TRBJ2-5; DNA: TGTGCCAGCAGCACACCCGGGAAGACCCAGTACTTC; CDR3: CASSTPGKTQYF
D: -; size: -; V: TRBV21-1; J: TRBJ1-4; DNA: TGTGCCAGCAGCAATCAGCAGGTAACTAATGAAAAACTGTTTTTT; CDR3: CASSNQQVTNEKLFF
D: TRBD1; size: -; V: TRBV5-1; J: TRBJ1-2; DNA: TGCGCCAGCAGCTTGGAAGTAAGGGGGCAGGATGGCTACACCTTC; CDR3: CASSLEVRGQDGYTF
D: -; size: once; V: TRBV4-3; J: TRBJ1-3; DNA: TGCGCCAGCAGCCAACTACAGGGTCATGGAAACACCATATATTTT; CDR3: CASSQLQGHGNTIYF
D: -; size: -; V: TRBV15; J: TRBJ1-4; DNA: TGTGCCACCAGCAGAGATCGGGGAAAAGAAAAACTGTTTTTT; CDR3: CATSRDRGKEKLFF
D: -; size: few; V: TRBV6-5; J: TRBJ1-5; DNA: TGTGCCAGCAGTTACAGCACAGCAAATCAGCCCCAGCATTTT; CDR3: CASSYSTANQPQHF
D: TRBD2; size: -; V: TRBV11-3; J: TRBJ2-1; DNA: TGTGCCAGCAGCCGACCGGGGGGGATTAAGCACAATGAGCAGTTCTTC; CDR3: CASSRPGGIKHNEQFF
D: TRBD1; size: -; V: TRBV27; J: TRBJ1-4; DNA: TGTGCCAGCAGTTTAACCCGGACAGGGGGAAGGGAAAAACTGTTTTTT; CDR3: CASSLTRTGGREKLFF
D: TRBD1; size: -; V: TRBV9; J: TRBJ1-1; DNA: TGTGCCAGCAGCGCGGGACAGGGCTGGGTTGACACTGAAGCTTTCTTT; CDR3: CASSAGQGWVDTEAFF
D: TRBD1; size: -; V: TRBV6-5; J: TRBJ2-7; DNA: TGTGCCAGCAGTTACGACAGGGCCTACGAGCAGTACTTC; CDR3: CASSYDRAYEQYF
D: -; size: -; V: TRBV7-8; J: TRBJ2-1; DNA: TGTGCCAGCAGCTTGATTAGGGGTGAAAGCTCCTACAATGAGCAGTTCTTC; CDR3: CASSLIRGESSYNEQFF
D: -; size: -; V: TRBV30; J: TRBJ1-5; DNA: TGTGCCTGGAGTAGCGGACAGCCGAATCAGCCCCAGCATTTT; CDR3: CAWSSGQPNQPQHF